This passage covers 20 T cell receptor beta chains from one sample sequenced in a study of T-cell memory formation after mild COVID-19. TCRdb itself ran the 5' RACE reads through MiXCR, one entry per CDR3 protein. The sample lists 350,000 or so distinct CDR3 sequences, over 20% occurring once. The sequenced sample was PBMCs or a T cell subset sorted from them (not recorded which). All receptors derive from an adult woman who had mild COVID-19 (a few samples of this study predate the infection). Cell type and time point are not known.

This clonotype has just a few counts. This chain links TRBV6-1 with TRBJ2-5; 9 positions match TRBD1. CDR3 length: 13 amino acids. Germline loops: CDR1 MNHNS, CDR2 SASEGT. The trim removed 9 bases at V and 5 bases at J, leaving 7 bases unmatched. The CDR3 sequence is CASITGTGETQYF. CDR3 coding DNA: TGTGCCAGTATTACAGGGACAGGGGAGACCCAGTACTTC.

The rearrangement joins TRBV5-1 to TRBJ2-5, with 7 bases that match TRBD1. This CDR3 region has 17 residues. CDR1 and CDR2 (germline): SGHRS, YFSETQ. V dropped 0 bases and J dropped 6; count of bases not matched to a gene: 14. For the CDR3, the DNA is TGCGCCAGCAGCTTGGGACAGGGAAGGTCGGACGGGAAGACCCAGTACTTC. Its translation: CASSLGQGRSDGKTQYF.

The chain combines TRBV19 with TRBJ2-2, with D maybe TRBD1 (6 bases). The germline V gene encodes CDR1 LNHDA and CDR2 SQIVND (reference sequence). The V and J ends lost 8 bases and 4 bases respectively, with 23 bases between them. The CDR3 sequence is 17 residues long. The CDR3 DNA is TGTGCCAGTTGTGGGCAGGGGCTATCAAGAGGCACCGGGGAGCTGTTTTTT. It is translated as CASCGQGLSRGTGELFF.

This chain links TRBV5-4 with TRBJ2-7; a possible D gene is TRBD2 (6 bases). The germline V gene encodes CDR1 SGHNT and CDR2 YYREEE (reference sequence). The CDR3 covers 12 residues. V was cut by 4 bases and J by 5 bases, with 10 bases left in between. CDR3 DNA sequence: TGTGCCAGCAGCAGGGACTCAGACGAGCAGTACTTC. This codes for CASSRDSDEQYF. Full variable domain (remainder filled in from reference TRBV5-4 and TRBJ2-7): ETGVTQSPTHLIKTRGQQVTLRCSSQSGHNTVSWYQQALGQGPQFIFQYYREEENGRGNFPPRFSGLQFPNYSSELNVNALELDDSALYLCASSRDSDEQYFGPGTRLTVT.

The table lists this clonotype with many counts. V gene TRBV7-6 combines with J gene TRBJ2-3; D possibly corresponds to TRBD2 (6 bases). Trimming removed 5 bases from V and 2 bases from J, with 11 bases in between. This CDR3 region has 14 residues. Germline V CDR1 and CDR2: SGHVS, FNYEAQ. The chain's CDR3 is CASSPGTYTDTQYF. The CDR3 DNA follows: TGTGCCAGCAGCCCCGGGACTTACACAGATACGCAGTATTTT.

This clonotype was observed a few times. The chain combines TRBV12-3 or TRBV12-4 with TRBJ1-1; no reliable D call. Trimming pared 1 base from V and 7 bases from J, leaving 10 bases between. This CDR3 comprises 13 residues. The CDR3 DNA follows: TGTGCCAGCAGTTTAGTTGAACAAAGTGAAGCTTTCTTT. It is translated as CASSLVEQSEAFF.

This clonotype has only a few counts. The CDR3 DNA is TGTGCCAGCAGTGACGGGAGTATAACGGAAGCTTTCTTT. Its protein is CASSDGSITEAFF. The rearrangement links TRBV6-1 to TRBJ1-1; no firm D call. Germline CDR1 reads MNHNS; CDR2 reads SASEGT. The CDR3 sequence is 13 residues long. The V and J ends lost 3 bases and 8 bases respectively, with 13 bases between them.

This clonotype came up a few times. The chain couples TRBV20-1 to TRBJ2-3; 7 nucleotides match TRBD2. The CDR3 extends over 15 amino acids. Germline assignment: CDR1 DFQATT and CDR2 SNEGSKA (reference sequence). V gave up 5 bases and J gave up 3 bases; unmatched junction bases: 11. CDR3 amino acids: CSASLGEAGTDTQYF. The CDR3, as DNA: TGCAGTGCTTCCTTGGGAGAAGCGGGAACAGATACGCAGTATTTT.

V is TRBV2 and J is TRBJ2-1; TRBD1 or TRBD2 may be the D gene (5 bases each). Germline V gives CDR1 SNHLY, CDR2 FYNNEI. The CDR3 contains 13 residues. Trimming removed 6 bases at V and 10 bases at J, with 16 bases between. The CDR3 DNA reads as TGTGCCAGCAGGTTCCAGGGACGTATAGAGCAGTTCTTC. Translated, it gives CASRFQGRIEQFF.

The V call is TRBV7-2, the J call TRBJ1-4; D gene unclear. This CDR3 has 14 amino acids. CDR1 is SGHTA, CDR2 FQGNSA, per germline. The germline V and J ends were trimmed by 6 bases and 2 bases, with 10 bases remaining between them. CDR3 nucleotide sequence: TGTGCCAGCAGTTCCCGTTCGACTAATGAAAAACTGTTTTTT. Its protein is CASSSRSTNEKLFF. The whole variable domain, filled in from reference TRBV7-2 and TRBJ1-4, reads GAGVSQSPSNKVTEKGKDVELRCDPISGHTALYWYRQSLGQGLEFLIYFQGNSAPDKSGLPSDRFSAERTGGSVSTLTIQRTQQEDSAVYLCASSSRSTNEKLFFGSGTQLSVL.

The table lists this clonotype with a few counts. The chain couples TRBV15 to TRBJ2-7, with D possibly matching TRBD1 (6 bases). CDR1 is LNHNV, CDR2 YYDKDF, per germline (reference sequence). The CDR3 extends over 16 amino acids. Trimming removed 0 bases at V and 0 bases at J, with 12 bases between. This CDR3 is CATSREPGTSSYEQYF. The CDR3 nucleotides read TGTGCCACCAGCAGAGAACCAGGGACAAGCTCCTACGAGCAGTACTTC. The complete variable domain, with remaining parts taken from reference TRBV15 and TRBJ2-7, reads DAMVIQNPRYQVTQFGKPVTLSCSQTLNHNVMYWYQQKSSQAPKLLFHYYDKDFNNEADTPDNFQSRRPNTSFCFLDIRSPGLGDTAMYLCATSREPGTSSYEQYFGPGTRLTVT.

This clonotype has more than one count but fewer than ten. The rearrangement uses TRBV6-4 and TRBJ1-2, with D unclear. This CDR3 region has 15 residues. V lost 3 bases, J lost 1 base, and 12 bases lay in between. CDR1 and CDR2 from the germline V gene are MRHNA and SNTAGT. The CDR3 nucleotides read TGTGCCAGCAGTGAATCACCGGGAGTTAACTATGGCTACACCTTC. Amino acids: CASSESPGVNYGYTF.

This chain links TRBV12-3 or TRBV12-4 with TRBJ1-1, with a weak D call TRBD1 (6 bases). The CDR3 contains 15 residues. V shed 5 bases and J shed 0 bases, with 13 bases lying between them. CDR3 nucleotide sequence: TGTGCCAGCAGTAGACCGGGACACCTGAACACTGAAGCTTTCTTT. Its protein product is CASSRPGHLNTEAFF.

CDR3 DNA: TGTGCCAGCAGTCCTCGGACTATCGGGACTGAAGCTTTCTTT. Translation gives CASSPRTIGTEAFF. This rearrangement joins TRBV12-3 or TRBV12-4 to TRBJ1-1; no definite D call. CDR3 length: 14 residues. V lost 5 bases and J lost 5, with 15 bases in between.

This clonotype was counted between two and nine times. This chain uses TRBV12-3 or TRBV12-4 with TRBJ1-5; weak D call: TRBD1 (5 bases). With 5 bases removed from V and 6 bases from J, the gap between germline ends came to 29 bases. The CDR3 totals 19 residues. CDR3 nucleotides: TGTGCCAGCAGTCCCTACTCAATTGTGGGCGGGGGTTTCCCTCAGCCCCAGCATTTT. It is translated as CASSPYSIVGGGFPQPQHF.

This clonotype has only a few counts. This chain links TRBV2 with TRBJ1-2; D unclear. Germline CDR1 reads SNHLY; CDR2 reads FYNNEI. With 9 bases removed from V and 0 bases from J, the gap between germline ends came to 5 bases. The CDR3 loop spans 11 amino acids. This chain's CDR3 is CARGTNYGYTF. DNA of the CDR3: TGTGCCAGGGGGACTAACTATGGCTACACCTTC.

The genes are TRBV25-1 and TRBJ2-1, with D perhaps matching TRBD2 (7 bases). Germline V gene lookup returns CDR1 MGHDK and CDR2 SYGVNS. The CDR3 is made up of 15 amino acids. Trimming removed 1 base from V and 4 bases from J, with 11 bases in between. The CDR3 spells CASSESGGRYNEQFF. The CDR3 nucleotides are TGTGCCAGCAGTGAATCGGGGGGCCGGTACAATGAGCAGTTCTTC.

A single count supports this clonotype. The chain uses TRBV4-1 and TRBJ2-7; tentatively, D is TRBD1 (5 bases). V was pared by 3 bases and J by 0 bases, with 18 bases between. The CDR3 extends over 17 amino acids. CDR1 is MGHRA, CDR2 YSYEKL, per germline. This chain's CDR3 is CASSHETANILSYEQYF. Here the CDR3 DNA reads TGCGCCAGCAGCCACGAGACAGCAAACATCCTCTCCTACGAGCAGTACTTC.

This clonotype came up many times. The chain joins TRBV20-1 to TRBJ2-3; TRBD2 matches 8 bases. Germline assignment: CDR1 DFQATT and CDR2 SNEGSKA (reference sequence). The junction had 7 bases not matched to a gene; V was cut back by 3 bases and J by 2 bases. There are 15 residues in the CDR3. The CDR3 DNA is TGCAGTGCTAGCCGGGGGGGTGCCGCCACAGATACGCAGTATTTT. Amino acids: CSASRGGAATDTQYF.

This clonotype turned up a few times. The J gene is TRBJ2-3, the V gene TRBV7-3; weak D call: TRBD2 (5 bases). This CDR3 spans 13 amino acids. The V end lost 0 bases, the J end lost 6 bases, and 7 bases lay between the germline ends. Germline loops: CDR1 SGHTA, CDR2 FQGTGA. The CDR3 loop reads CASSLTRDDTQYF. The CDR3 coding sequence is TGTGCCAGCAGCTTAACGAGGGATGATACGCAGTATTTT.